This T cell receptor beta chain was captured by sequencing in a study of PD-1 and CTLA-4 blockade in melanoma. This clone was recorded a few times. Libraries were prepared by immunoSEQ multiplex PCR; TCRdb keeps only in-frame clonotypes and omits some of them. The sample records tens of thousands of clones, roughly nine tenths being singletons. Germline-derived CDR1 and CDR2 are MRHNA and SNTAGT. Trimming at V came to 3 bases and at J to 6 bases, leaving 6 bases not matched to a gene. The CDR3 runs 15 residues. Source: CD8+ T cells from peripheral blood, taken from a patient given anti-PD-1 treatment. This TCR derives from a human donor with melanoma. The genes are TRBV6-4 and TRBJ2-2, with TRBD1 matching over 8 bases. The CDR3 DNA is TGTGCCAGCAGTGAGGCAGGGGGCGCCCCCGGGGAGCTGTTTTTT. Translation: CASSEAGGAPGELFF.